Included here is one T cell receptor (beta chain) sequence, with context. Its antigen is not identified. The data were taken from a study of high-grade serous ovarian cancer treatment subgroups. Study background: Each sample yielded on average about 7,000 unique TCR beta rearrangements from around 14,000 reads.

CDR1 and CDR2 (germline): ENHRY, SYGVKD. V was cut by 0 bases and J by 1 base, with 6 bases left in between. The CDR3 has 14 residues. Study-level points and caveats: TCR relatedness rose with neoantigen level and trended with mutation load. Tumors within one patient showed repertoire similarity of 0.11 to 0.79. Spatial context was lost because tumors were sequenced in bulk.

The assay was immunoSEQ multiplex PCR, and TCRdb's table has in-frame clones only and misses some. The table has about 36,000 clones, around three quarters seen once. Tumor samples were taken before definitive surgery or chemotherapy. Sequenced input: tumor tissue. The chain is built from TRBV10-3 and TRBJ1-1; no reliable D call. The clonotype comes from a human donor with high-grade serous ovarian cancer. CDR3 protein: CAISESPGNTEAFF. The CDR3, as DNA: TGTGCCATCAGTGAGTCGCCGGGGAACACTGAAGCTTTCTTT.